A selection of T cell receptor beta chains follows, all from one sample in a study of shared clonotypes between healthy human individuals. Libraries were prepared by immunoSEQ multiplex PCR; TCRdb keeps only in-frame clonotypes and omits some of them. This table has a few million clones, around 93% appearing once. Sequencing was performed on naive CD4+ T cells from PBMCs. The origin of the receptors is a man aged 18 to 35 in good health. Some clones in this sample may be carry-over from other donors' samples. Each CDR3 is given with its conserved first and last residue. The order of the fields is clone size, J gene, V gene, D gene, CDR3 protein, CDR3 DNA. A D gene is named only where the DNA matches it firmly. Expanded clones are given a class, and other clones once, few, many or no size at all.

-	TRBJ2-7	TRBV4-1	TRBD1	CASSQAGTVTYEQYF	TGCGCCAGCAGCCAAGCCGGGACAGTGACCTACGAGCAGTACTTC
-	TRBJ2-3	TRBV2	-	CASSTRLGTQYF	TGTGCCAGCAGCACACGACTGGGTACGCAGTATTTT
-	TRBJ2-2	TRBV28	TRBD2	CASSTLAGGPRTGELFF	TGTGCCAGCAGTACTCTCGCGGGAGGGCCGAGAACCGGGGAGCTGTTTTTT
-	TRBJ2-1	TRBV12-5	-	CASGFLNYSRPYNEQFF	TGTGCTAGTGGTTTCCTGAACTACAGTAGACCATACAATGAGCAGTTCTTC
-	TRBJ1-3	TRBV5-8	-	CASSFSGNTIYF	TGTGCCAGCAGCTTCTCTGGAAACACCATATATTTT
-	TRBJ1-1	TRBV7-7	-	CASSPGPRNTEAFF	TGTGCCAGCAGCCCCGGGCCAAGGAACACTGAAGCTTTCTTT
-	TRBJ2-7	TRBV10-1	-	CASSLSYEQYF	TGCGCCAGCAGCCTATCCTACGAGCAGTACTTC
-	TRBJ2-1	TRBV11-2	-	CASSFLEGGMSEQFF	TGTGCCAGCAGCTTCTTAGAGGGGGGCATGTCGGAGCAGTTCTTC
-	TRBJ2-1	TRBV5-6	-	CASSLGTLYNEQFF	TGTGCCAGCAGCCTCGGGACACTATACAATGAGCAGTTCTTC
-	TRBJ2-1	TRBV10-3	TRBD2	CAISEGFGASGRAYNEQFF	TGTGCCATCAGTGAGGGCTTTGGGGCTAGCGGGAGGGCCTACAATGAGCAGTTCTTC
-	TRBJ1-4	TRBV10-3	-	CAISDPRTWGNEKLFF	TGTGCCATCAGTGACCCCAGGACCTGGGGTAATGAAAAACTGTTTTTT
-	TRBJ1-2	TRBV28	-	CASSSPDRKSYGYTF	TGTGCCAGCAGCTCCCCGGACCGGAAAAGCTATGGCTACACCTTC
-	TRBJ1-3	TRBV4-3	-	CASSQVSGSGNTIYF	TGCGCCAGCAGCCAAGTATCAGGGTCCGGAAACACCATATATTTT
-	TRBJ2-7	TRBV4-3	-	CASSRARGAGFEQYF	TGCGCCAGCAGCCGTGCGAGGGGCGCCGGGTTCGAGCAGTACTTC
-	TRBJ1-3	TRBV5-1	-	CASSPGTVSGNTIYF	TGCGCCAGCAGCCCGGGGACGGTCTCTGGAAACACCATATATTTT
-	TRBJ2-3	TRBV12-5	-	CASGPGSPRDTQYF	TGTGCTAGTGGTCCTGGGAGCCCGAGAGATACGCAGTATTTT
-	TRBJ2-7	TRBV9	-	CASSVGLADSGGQYF	TGTGCCAGCAGCGTAGGGTTAGCGGACTCTGGGGGGCAGTACTTC
-	TRBJ2-2	TRBV7-9	TRBD1	CASRPQGAAGELFF	TGTGCCAGCAGGCCCCAGGGGGCCGCCGGGGAGCTGTTTTTT
-	TRBJ2-7	TRBV1	-	CTSSQGLAGGPYEQYF	TGCACCAGCAGCCAGGGACTAGCGGGAGGGCCCTACGAGCAGTACTTC
-	TRBJ1-1	TRBV19	-	CATQGGSSGRAEAFF	TGTGCCACCCAAGGCGGGAGTTCGGGGCGGGCTGAAGCTTTCTTT
-	TRBJ2-5	TRBV6-5	TRBD2	CASSYYSLAGEETQYF	TGTGCCAGCAGTTACTATTCTCTAGCGGGAGAAGAGACCCAGTACTTC
-	TRBJ1-2	TRBV9	-	CASSPGRTNPQSSYGYTF	TGTGCCAGCAGCCCCGGGCGGACAAATCCCCAATCATCCTATGGCTACACCTTC
-	TRBJ2-5	TRBV9	-	CASSVASWETQYF	TGTGCCAGCAGCGTAGCGTCCTGGGAGACCCAGTACTTC
-	TRBJ2-3	TRBV5-4	-	CASSFRTPSTDTQYF	TGTGCCAGCAGCTTCCGAACTCCTAGCACAGATACGCAGTATTTT
-	TRBJ1-1	TRBV7-9	-	CASSLVSVIPEAFF	TGTGCCAGCAGCTTAGTGTCTGTAATTCCTGAAGCTTTCTTT
few	TRBJ1-1	TRBV7-2	-	CASRWANTEAFF	TGTGCCAGCCGATGGGCGAACACTGAAGCTTTCTTT
-	TRBJ2-5	TRBV28	TRBD2	CASSLSGDREYF	TGTGCCAGCAGTTTAAGCGGGGATCGGGAGTACTTC
-	TRBJ2-1	TRBV5-1	TRBD2	CASSLAWASGRANEQFF	TGCGCCAGCAGCCTAGCTTGGGCTAGCGGGAGGGCCAATGAGCAGTTCTTC
-	TRBJ2-2	TRBV7-2	TRBD2	CASSLVGLAVTGELFF	TGTGCCAGCAGCTTAGTGGGACTAGCGGTTACCGGGGAGCTGTTTTTT
-	TRBJ1-2	TRBV28	-	CASRGSRGIRNYGYTF	TGTGCCAGCAGGGGGAGCAGGGGTATAAGAAACTATGGCTACACCTTC
-	TRBJ1-1	TRBV5-1	-	CASSNSYRVRTEAFF	TGCGCCAGCAGCAACTCCTACAGGGTGAGGACTGAAGCTTTCTTT
-	TRBJ1-2	TRBV7-9	-	CASSLTPLVGYGYTF	TGTGCCAGCAGCCTAACCCCTCTGGTTGGCTATGGCTACACCTTC
-	TRBJ1-5	TRBV7-2	TRBD1	CASSLVTGYNQPQHF	TGTGCCAGCAGCTTAGTGACAGGGTACAATCAGCCCCAGCATTTT
-	TRBJ2-5	TRBV18	TRBD1	CASSPVTGGETQYF	TGTGCCAGCTCACCAGTGACAGGGGGCGAGACCCAGTACTTC
-	TRBJ2-7	TRBV7-2	TRBD1	CASSPSPDRASVAAYEQYF	TGTGCCAGCAGCCCCTCCCCAGACAGGGCGTCAGTGGCTGCCTACGAGCAGTACTTC
-	TRBJ2-7	TRBV5-1	-	CASSSPGEGSYEQYF	TGCGCCAGCAGCTCCCCAGGGGAGGGTAGCTACGAGCAGTACTTC
-	TRBJ2-7	TRBV2	TRBD2	CASSGGRLAVSYEQYF	TGTGCCAGCAGTGGAGGCCGGCTAGCGGTATCCTACGAGCAGTACTTC
-	TRBJ2-5	TRBV5-1	TRBD2	CASSLATSEGKTQYF	TGCGCCAGCAGCTTGGCCACTAGCGAGGGCAAGACCCAGTACTTC
-	TRBJ2-7	TRBV18	-	CASSPIQGTESYEQYF	TGTGCCAGCTCACCAATTCAGGGGACCGAGTCTTACGAGCAGTACTTC
-	TRBJ2-2	TRBV5-1	-	CASSVKGSSGELFF	TGCGCCAGCAGCGTCAAGGGCTCGTCCGGGGAGCTGTTTTTT